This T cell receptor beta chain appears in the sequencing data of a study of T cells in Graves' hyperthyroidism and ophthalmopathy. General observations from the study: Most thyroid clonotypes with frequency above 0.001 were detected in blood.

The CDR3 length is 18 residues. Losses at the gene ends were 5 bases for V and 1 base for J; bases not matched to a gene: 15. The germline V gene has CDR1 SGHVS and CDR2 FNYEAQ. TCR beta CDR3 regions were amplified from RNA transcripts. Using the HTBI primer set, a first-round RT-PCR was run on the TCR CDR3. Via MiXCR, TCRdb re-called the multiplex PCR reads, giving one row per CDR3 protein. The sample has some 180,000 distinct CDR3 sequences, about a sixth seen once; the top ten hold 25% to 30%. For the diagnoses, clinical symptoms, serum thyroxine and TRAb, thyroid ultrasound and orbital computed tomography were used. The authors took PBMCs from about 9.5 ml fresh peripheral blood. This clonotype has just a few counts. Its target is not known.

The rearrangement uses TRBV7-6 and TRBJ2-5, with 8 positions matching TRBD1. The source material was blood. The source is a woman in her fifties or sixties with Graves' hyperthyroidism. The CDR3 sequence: CASSQRRGTGSFQETQYF. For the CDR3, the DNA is TGTGCCAGCAGCCAACGGAGGGGGACAGGTAGTTTCCAAGAGACCCAGTACTTC.